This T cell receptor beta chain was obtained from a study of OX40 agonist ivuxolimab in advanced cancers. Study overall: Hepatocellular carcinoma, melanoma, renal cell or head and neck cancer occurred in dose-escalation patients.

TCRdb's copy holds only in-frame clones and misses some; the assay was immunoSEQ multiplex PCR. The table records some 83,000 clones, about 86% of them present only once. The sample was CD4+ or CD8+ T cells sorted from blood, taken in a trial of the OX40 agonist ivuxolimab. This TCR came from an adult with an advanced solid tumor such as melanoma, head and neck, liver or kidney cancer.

The CDR3 sequence is CASSLAGQEREKLFF. In DNA form, the CDR3 reads TGCGCCAGCAGCTTGGCGGGACAAGAAAGGGAAAAACTGTTTTTT. The V call is TRBV5-1, the J call TRBJ1-4, with D perhaps matching TRBD1 (6 bases). The V and J ends lost 0 bases and 8 bases respectively, with 14 bases between them. The CDR3 totals 15 residues. Germline values: CDR1 SGHRS, CDR2 YFSETQ. The whole variable domain, remainder taken from reference TRBV5-1 and TRBJ1-4, is KAGVTQTPRYLIKTRGQQVTLSCSPISGHRSVSWYQQTPGQGLQFLFEYFSETQRNKGNFPGRFSGRQFSNSRSEMNVSTLELGDSALYLCASSLAGQEREKLFFGSGTQLSVL.